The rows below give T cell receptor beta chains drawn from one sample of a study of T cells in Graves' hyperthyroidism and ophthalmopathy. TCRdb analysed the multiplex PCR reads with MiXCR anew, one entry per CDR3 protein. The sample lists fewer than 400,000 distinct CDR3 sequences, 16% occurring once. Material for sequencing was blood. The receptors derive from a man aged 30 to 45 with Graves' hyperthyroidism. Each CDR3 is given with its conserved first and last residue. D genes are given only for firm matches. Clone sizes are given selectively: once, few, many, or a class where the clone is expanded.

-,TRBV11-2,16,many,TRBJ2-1,CASSQNPGPRSGEQFF,TGTGCCAGCAGCCAAAACCCGGGACCCCGATCGGGTGAGCAGTTCTTC
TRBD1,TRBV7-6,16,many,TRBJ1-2,CASSLIQGASSLGYTF,TGTGCCAGCAGCTTGATACAGGGGGCCTCGTCGTTGGGCTACACCTTC
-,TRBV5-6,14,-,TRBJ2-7,CASTVGGRAYEQYF,TGTGCCAGCACCGTAGGGGGGAGAGCCTACGAGCAGTACTTC
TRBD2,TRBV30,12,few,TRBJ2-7,CARSGGRYEQYF,TGTGCCCGATCGGGCGGGAGGTACGAGCAGTACTTC
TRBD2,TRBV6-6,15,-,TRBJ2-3,CASSYRRGGQDTQYF,TGTGCCAGCAGTTACCGGAGGGGAGGGCAAGATACGCAGTATTTT
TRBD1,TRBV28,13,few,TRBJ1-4,CASSSQQGPKLFF,TGTGCCAGCAGTTCACAACAGGGGCCGAAACTGTTTTTT
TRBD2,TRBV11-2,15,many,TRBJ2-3,CASSYGGVDGDTQYF,TGTGCCAGCAGCTACGGGGGGGTAGATGGAGATACGCAGTATTTT
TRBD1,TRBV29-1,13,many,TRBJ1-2,CSAVDRGRIGYTF,TGCAGCGCCGTGGACAGGGGGCGAATAGGCTACACCTTC
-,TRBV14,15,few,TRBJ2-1,CASSHSTSSDNEQFF,TGTGCCAGCAGCCATAGTACTAGTTCTGACAATGAGCAGTTCTTC
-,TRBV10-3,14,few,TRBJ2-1,CAISESVASNEQFF,TGTGCCATCAGTGAGTCGGTAGCCTCCAATGAGCAGTTCTTC
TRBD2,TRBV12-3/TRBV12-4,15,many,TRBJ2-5,CASSGLAGGEETQYF,TGTGCCAGCAGTGGACTAGCGGGAGGAGAAGAGACCCAGTACTTC
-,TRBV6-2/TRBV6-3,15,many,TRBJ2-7,CASAPFSGGIYEQYF,TGTGCCAGCGCTCCCTTTAGCGGCGGGATTTACGAGCAGTACTTC
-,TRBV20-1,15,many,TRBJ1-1,CSAPRRGILNTEAFF,TGCAGTGCCCCTCGGCGCGGTATCCTGAACACTGAAGCTTTCTTT
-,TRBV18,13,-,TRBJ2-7,CASSPPDSNEQYF,TGTGCCAGCTCACCACCGGATAGTAACGAGCAGTACTTC
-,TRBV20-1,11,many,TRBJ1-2,CSARRNYGYTF,TGCAGTGCTAGACGGAACTATGGCTACACCTTC
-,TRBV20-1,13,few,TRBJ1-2,CSAKGTSRFGYTF,TGCAGTGCGAAAGGGACTTCACGGTTTGGCTACACCTTC
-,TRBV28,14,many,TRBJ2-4,CASSFLDRKNIQYF,TGTGCCAGCAGTTTTTTGGACAGAAAAAACATTCAGTACTTC
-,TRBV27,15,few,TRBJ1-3,CASQGYGVSGNTIYF,TGTGCCAGCCAGGGATACGGCGTCTCTGGAAACACCATATATTTT
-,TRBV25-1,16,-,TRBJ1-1,CASSVQSRGMWTEAFF,TGTGCCAGCAGTGTCCAATCACGGGGGATGTGGACTGAAGCTTTCTTT
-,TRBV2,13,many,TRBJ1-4,CASNQGFNEKLFF,TGTGCCAGCAATCAAGGGTTTAATGAAAAACTGTTTTTT
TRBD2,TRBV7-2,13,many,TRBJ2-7,CASGAGGSYEQYF,TGTGCCAGCGGGGCGGGGGGATCCTACGAGCAGTACTTC
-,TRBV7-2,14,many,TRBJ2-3,CASSLMLETDTQYF,TGTGCCAGCAGCTTAATGCTAGAAACAGATACGCAGTATTTT
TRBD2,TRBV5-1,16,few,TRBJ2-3,CASSFSGRAITDTQYF,TGCGCCAGCAGCTTTAGCGGGAGGGCCATCACAGATACGCAGTATTTT
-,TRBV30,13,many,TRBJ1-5,CAWSPTGNQPQHF,TGTGCCTGGAGTCCGACAGGCAATCAGCCCCAGCATTTT
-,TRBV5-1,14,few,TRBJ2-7,CASSTSAGTNEQYF,TGCGCCAGCAGCACCTCGGCGGGCACGAACGAGCAGTACTTC
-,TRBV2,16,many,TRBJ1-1,CASSAQIAAMNTEAFF,TGTGCCAGCAGCGCCCAAATCGCGGCCATGAACACTGAAGCTTTCTTT
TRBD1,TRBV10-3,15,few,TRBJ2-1,CAISDAGTVYNEQFF,TGTGCCATCAGTGACGCCGGGACAGTCTACAATGAGCAGTTCTTC
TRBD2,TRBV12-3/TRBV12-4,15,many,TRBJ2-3,CASGTSGRPTDTQYF,TGTGCCAGCGGTACTAGCGGGAGGCCCACAGATACGCAGTATTTT
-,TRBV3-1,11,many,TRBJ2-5,CASSQESSQYF,TGTGCCAGCAGCCAAGAGAGCTCCCAGTACTTC